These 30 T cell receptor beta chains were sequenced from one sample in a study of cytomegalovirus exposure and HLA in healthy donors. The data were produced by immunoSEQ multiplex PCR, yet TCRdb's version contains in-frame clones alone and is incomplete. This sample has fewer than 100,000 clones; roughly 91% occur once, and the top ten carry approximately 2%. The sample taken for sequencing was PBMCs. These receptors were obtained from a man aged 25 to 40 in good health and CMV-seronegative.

The CDR3 nucleotides are TGTGCCTGGACCCGGGGTAACGGTTACGAGCAGTACTTC. Protein: CAWTRGNGYEQYF. The V call is TRBV30, the J call TRBJ2-7, with D maybe TRBD2 (5 bases). The CDR3 extends over 13 amino acids. V was cut by 4 bases and J by 4 bases, with 14 bases left in between. The germline gives CDR1 GTSNPN, CDR2 SVGIG (reference sequence).

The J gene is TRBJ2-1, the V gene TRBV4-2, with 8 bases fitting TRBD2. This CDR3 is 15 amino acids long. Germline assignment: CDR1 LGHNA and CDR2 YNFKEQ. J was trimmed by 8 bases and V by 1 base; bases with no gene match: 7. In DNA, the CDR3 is TGTGCCAGCAGCCAAGTTTGGCGGGAGGACGATGAGCAGTTCTTC. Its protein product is CASSQVWREDDEQFF.

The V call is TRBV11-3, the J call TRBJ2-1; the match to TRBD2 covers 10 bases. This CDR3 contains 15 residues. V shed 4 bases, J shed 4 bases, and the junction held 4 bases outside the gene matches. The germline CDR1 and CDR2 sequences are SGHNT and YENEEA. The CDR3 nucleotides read TGTGCCAGCAGCTCCCTAGCGGGAGCGTACAATGAGCAGTTCTTC. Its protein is CASSSLAGAYNEQFF.

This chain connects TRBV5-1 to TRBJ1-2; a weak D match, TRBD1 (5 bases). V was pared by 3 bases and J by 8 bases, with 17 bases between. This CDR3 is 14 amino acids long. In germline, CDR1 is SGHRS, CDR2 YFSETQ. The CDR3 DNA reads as TGCGCCAGCAGCTCGGAGGGGCAGGGAGGCGGCTACACCTTC. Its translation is CASSSEGQGGGYTF.

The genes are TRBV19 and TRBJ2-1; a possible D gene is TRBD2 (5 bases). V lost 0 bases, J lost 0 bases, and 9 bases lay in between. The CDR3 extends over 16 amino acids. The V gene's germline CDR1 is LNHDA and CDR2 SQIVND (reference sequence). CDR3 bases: TGTGCCAGTAGTATAGACGAGCGGAACTCCTACAATGAGCAGTTCTTC. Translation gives CASSIDERNSYNEQFF.

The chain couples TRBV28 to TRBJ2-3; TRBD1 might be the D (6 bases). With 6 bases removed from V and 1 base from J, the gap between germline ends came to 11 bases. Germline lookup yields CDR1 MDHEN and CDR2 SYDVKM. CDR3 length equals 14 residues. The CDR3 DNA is TGTGCCAGCAGAGTACAGGGACGCACAGATACGCAGTATTTT. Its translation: CASRVQGRTDTQYF.

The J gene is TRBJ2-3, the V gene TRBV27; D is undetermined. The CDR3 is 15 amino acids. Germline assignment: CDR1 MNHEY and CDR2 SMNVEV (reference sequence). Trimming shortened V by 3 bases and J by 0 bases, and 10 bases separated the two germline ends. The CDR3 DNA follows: TGTGCCAGCAGTTTCAGGCCCCATAGCACAGATACGCAGTATTTT. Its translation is CASSFRPHSTDTQYF.

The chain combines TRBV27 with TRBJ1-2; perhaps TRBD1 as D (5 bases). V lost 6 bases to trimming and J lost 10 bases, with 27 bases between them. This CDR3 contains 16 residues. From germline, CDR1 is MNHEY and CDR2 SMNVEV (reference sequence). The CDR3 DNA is TGTGCCAGCAGACAACCCTCGACGGGGGGAAGGTCGGACTACACCTTC. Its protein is CASRQPSTGGRSDYTF.

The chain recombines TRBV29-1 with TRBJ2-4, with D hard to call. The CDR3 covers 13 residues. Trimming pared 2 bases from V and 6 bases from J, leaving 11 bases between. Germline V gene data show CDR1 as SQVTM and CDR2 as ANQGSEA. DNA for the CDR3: TGCAGCGTTGAATTAAGTGCTATAAACATTCAGTACTTC. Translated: CSVELSAINIQYF.

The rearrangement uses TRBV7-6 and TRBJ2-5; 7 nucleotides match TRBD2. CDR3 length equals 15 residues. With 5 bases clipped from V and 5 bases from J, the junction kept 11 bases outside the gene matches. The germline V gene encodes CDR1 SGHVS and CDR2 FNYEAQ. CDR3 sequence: CASSPPGGGVETQYF. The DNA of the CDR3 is TGTGCCAGCAGCCCACCGGGCGGGGGAGTGGAGACCCAGTACTTC.

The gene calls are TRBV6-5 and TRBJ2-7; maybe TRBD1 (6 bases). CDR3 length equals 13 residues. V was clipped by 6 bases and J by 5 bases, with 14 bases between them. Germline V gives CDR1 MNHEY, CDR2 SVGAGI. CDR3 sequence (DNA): TGTGCCAGCAGGTTAACAGGGTTCGACGAGCAGTACTTC. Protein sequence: CASRLTGFDEQYF.

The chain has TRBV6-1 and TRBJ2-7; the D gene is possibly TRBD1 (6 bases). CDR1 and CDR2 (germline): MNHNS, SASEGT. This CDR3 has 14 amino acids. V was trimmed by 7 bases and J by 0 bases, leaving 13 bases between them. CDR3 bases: TGTGCCAGCACCCCTGGGGACACCTCCTACGAGCAGTACTTC. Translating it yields CASTPGDTSYEQYF.

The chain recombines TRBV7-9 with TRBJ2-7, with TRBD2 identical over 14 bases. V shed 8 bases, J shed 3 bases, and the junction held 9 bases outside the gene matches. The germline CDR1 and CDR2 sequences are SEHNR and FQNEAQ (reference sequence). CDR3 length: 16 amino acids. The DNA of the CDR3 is TGTGCCAGCGCCAGACTAGCGGGGGGGCGGCACTACGAGCAGTACTTC. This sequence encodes CASARLAGGRHYEQYF.

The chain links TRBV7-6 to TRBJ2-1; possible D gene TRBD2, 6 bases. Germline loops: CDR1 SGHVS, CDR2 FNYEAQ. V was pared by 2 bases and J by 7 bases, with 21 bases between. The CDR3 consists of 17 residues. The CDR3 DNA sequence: TGTGCCAGCAGCTTAAGGGCCGGTGACGGGAGTTGGAATGAGCAGTTCTTC. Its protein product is CASSLRAGDGSWNEQFF.

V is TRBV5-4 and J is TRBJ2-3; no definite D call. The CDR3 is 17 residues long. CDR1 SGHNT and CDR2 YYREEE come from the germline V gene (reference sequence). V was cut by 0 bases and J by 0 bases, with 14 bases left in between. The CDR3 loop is CASSLAGNHPSTDTQYF. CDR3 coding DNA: TGTGCCAGCAGCTTGGCTGGCAACCACCCCAGCACAGATACGCAGTATTTT.

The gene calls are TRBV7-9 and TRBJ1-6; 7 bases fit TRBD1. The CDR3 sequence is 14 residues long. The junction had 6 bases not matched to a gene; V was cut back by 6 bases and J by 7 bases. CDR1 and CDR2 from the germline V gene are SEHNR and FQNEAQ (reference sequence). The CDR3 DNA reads TGTGCCAGCAGGCCCGGGACAGACAATTCACCCCTCCACTTT. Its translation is CASRPGTDNSPLHF.

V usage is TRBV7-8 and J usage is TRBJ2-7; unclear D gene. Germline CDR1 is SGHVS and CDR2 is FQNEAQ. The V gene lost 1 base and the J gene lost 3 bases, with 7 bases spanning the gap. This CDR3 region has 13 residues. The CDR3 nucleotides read TGTGCCAGCAGCTTAGTTTCCGGCTACGAGCAGTACTTC. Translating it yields CASSLVSGYEQYF. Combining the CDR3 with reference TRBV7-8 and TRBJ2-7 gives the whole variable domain GAGVSQSPRYKVAKRGQDVALRCDPISGHVSLFWYQQALGQGPEFLTYFQNEAQLDKSGLPSDRFFAERPEGSVSTLKIQRTQQEDSAVYLCASSLVSGYEQYFGPGTRLTVT.

In DNA form, the CDR3 reads TGTGCCAGCAGCGAGGCCTGGCGCGGGGAGTACACCGGGGAGCTGTTTTTT. This translates into CASSEAWRGEYTGELFF. V and J are TRBV7-9 and TRBJ2-2; D is perhaps TRBD2 (6 bases). The V and J ends lost 5 bases and 3 bases respectively, with 19 bases between them. Germline V gene data show CDR1 as SEHNR and CDR2 as FQNEAQ (reference sequence). This CDR3 comprises 17 residues.

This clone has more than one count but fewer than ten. The CDR3 nucleotides are TGTGCCAGCAGTGTTGACGTGGCGGGTGGCTACACCTTC. Protein sequence: CASSVDVAGGYTF. V gene TRBV2 combines with J gene TRBJ1-2, with no clear D. CDR3 length: 13 residues. V lost 4 bases to trimming and J lost 7 bases, with 13 bases between them. Germline lookup yields CDR1 SNHLY and CDR2 FYNNEI. The whole variable domain, filled in from reference TRBV2 and TRBJ1-2, reads EPEVTQTPSHQVTQMGQEVILRCVPISNHLYFYWYRQILGQKVEFLVSFYNNEISEKSEIFDDQFSVERPDGSNFTLKIRSTKLEDSAMYFCASSVDVAGGYTFGSGTRLTVV.

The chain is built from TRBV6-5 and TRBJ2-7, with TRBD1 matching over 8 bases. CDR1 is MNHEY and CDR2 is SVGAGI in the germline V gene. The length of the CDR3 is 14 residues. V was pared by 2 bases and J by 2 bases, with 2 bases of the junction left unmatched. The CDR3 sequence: CASSYRTGTYEQYF. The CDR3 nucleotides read TGTGCCAGCAGTTACCGGACAGGGACCTACGAGCAGTACTTC.

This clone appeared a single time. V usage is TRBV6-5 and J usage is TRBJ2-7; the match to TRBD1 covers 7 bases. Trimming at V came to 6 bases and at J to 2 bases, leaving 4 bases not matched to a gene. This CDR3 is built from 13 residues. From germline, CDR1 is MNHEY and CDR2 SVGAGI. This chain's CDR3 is CASRAQGTYEQYF. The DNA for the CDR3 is TGTGCCAGCAGGGCACAGGGGACCTACGAGCAGTACTTC.

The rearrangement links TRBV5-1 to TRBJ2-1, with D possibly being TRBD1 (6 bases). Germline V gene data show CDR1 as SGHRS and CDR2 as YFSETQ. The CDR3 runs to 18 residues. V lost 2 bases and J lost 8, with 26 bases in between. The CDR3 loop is CASSFPSNGQGIFDEQFF. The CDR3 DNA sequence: TGCGCCAGCAGCTTCCCCTCAAACGGTCAGGGGATTTTTGATGAGCAGTTCTTC.

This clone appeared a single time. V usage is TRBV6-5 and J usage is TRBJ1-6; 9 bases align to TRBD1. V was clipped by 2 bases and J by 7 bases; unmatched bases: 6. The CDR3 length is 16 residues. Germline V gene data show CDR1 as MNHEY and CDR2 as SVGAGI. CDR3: CASSYMTGGSNSPLHF. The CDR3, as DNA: TGTGCCAGCAGTTACATGACAGGGGGTTCGAATTCACCCCTCCACTTT.

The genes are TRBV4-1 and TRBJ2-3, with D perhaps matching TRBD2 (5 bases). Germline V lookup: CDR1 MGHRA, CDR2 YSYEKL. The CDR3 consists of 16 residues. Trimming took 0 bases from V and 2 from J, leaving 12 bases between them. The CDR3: CASSQDQARATDTQYF. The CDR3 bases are TGCGCCAGCAGCCAAGATCAGGCGCGGGCCACAGATACGCAGTATTTT.

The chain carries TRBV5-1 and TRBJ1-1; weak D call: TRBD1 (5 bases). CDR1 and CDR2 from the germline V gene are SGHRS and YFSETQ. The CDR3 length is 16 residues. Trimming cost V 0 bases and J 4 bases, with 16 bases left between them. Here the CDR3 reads CASSLDALGGATEAFF. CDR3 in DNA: TGCGCCAGCAGCTTGGATGCCCTGGGGGGAGCCACTGAAGCTTTCTTT.

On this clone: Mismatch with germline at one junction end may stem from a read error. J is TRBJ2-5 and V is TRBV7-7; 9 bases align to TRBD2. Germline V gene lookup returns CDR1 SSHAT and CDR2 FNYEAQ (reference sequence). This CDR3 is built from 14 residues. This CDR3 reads CASSLGREGETQYF. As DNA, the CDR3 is TGTGCTAGCAGCTTAGGGCGGGAGGGGGAGACCCAGTACTTC.

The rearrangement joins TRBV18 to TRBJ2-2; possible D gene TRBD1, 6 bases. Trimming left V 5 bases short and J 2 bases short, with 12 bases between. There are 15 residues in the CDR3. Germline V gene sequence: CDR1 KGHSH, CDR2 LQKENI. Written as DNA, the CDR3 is TGTGCCAGCTCAAAGGGGGATTCCAACACCGGGGAGCTGTTTTTT. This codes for CASSKGDSNTGELFF.

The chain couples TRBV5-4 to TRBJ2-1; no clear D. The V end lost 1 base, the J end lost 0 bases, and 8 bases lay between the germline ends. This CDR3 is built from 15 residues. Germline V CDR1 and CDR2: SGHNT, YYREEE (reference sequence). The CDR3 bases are TGTGCCAGCAGCTTGCCGACAAGCTCCTACAATGAGCAGTTCTTC. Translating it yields CASSLPTSSYNEQFF.

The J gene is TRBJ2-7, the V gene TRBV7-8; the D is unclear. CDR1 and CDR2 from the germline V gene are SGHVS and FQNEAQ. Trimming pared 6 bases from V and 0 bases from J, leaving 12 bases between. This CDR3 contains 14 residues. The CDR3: CASRPRSSSYEQYF. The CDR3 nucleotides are TGTGCCAGCAGGCCTAGATCTAGCTCCTACGAGCAGTACTTC.

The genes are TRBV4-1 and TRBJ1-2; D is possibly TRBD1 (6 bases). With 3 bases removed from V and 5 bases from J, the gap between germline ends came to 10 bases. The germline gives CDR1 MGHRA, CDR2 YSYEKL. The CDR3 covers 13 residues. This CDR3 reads CASSHPGQYGYTF. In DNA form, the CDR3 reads TGCGCCAGCAGCCATCCCGGACAGTATGGCTACACCTTC.